These 14 T cell receptor beta chains originate from one sample sequenced in a study of cytomegalovirus exposure and HLA in healthy donors. Use of 60 Vbeta and 13 Jbeta primers characterized the PCR. Only in-frame clones appear in the TCRdb table, and some are missing; sequencing was by immunoSEQ multiplex PCR. The sample comprises under 200,000 clones, around 90% of which are singletons, and under 0.95% rests with the top ten. The sequenced sample consisted of PBMCs. The source is a woman aged 25 to 39 in good health and CMV-seronegative.

The rearrangement links TRBV27 to TRBJ2-3; TRBD1 aligns across 7 bases. The V gene's germline CDR1 is MNHEY and CDR2 SMNVEV (reference sequence). There are 16 residues in the CDR3. V shed 6 bases and J 2 bases; nucleotides not matched to a gene: 11. Here the CDR3 reads CASSRTTGAHTDTQYF. The CDR3 DNA sequence: TGTGCCAGCAGCCGGACCACAGGGGCCCACACAGATACGCAGTATTTT.

The rearrangement links TRBV10-3 to TRBJ1-1; TRBD1 matches at 8 bases. The CDR3 loop spans 14 amino acids. The V and J ends lost 7 bases and 1 base, in that order; junction bases with no gene match: 5. The germline CDR1 and CDR2 sequences are ENHRY and SYGVKD. The CDR3 DNA is TGTGCCATCACGCAGGGGGCAGGGAACACTGAAGCTTTCTTT. Its protein is CAITQGAGNTEAFF.

Only one count was recorded for this clone. V usage is TRBV6-1 and J usage is TRBJ2-1, with 9 bases identical to TRBD1. Trimming cost V 7 bases and J 7 bases; bases outside gene matches: 8. CDR1 and CDR2 (germline): MNHNS, SASEGT. The CDR3 is 14 residues long. CDR3 sequence reads: CASTPIQGANEQFF. As DNA, the CDR3 is TGTGCCAGCACCCCGATACAGGGGGCGAATGAGCAGTTCTTC.

The V gene is TRBV29-1, the J gene TRBJ2-7, with 11 nucleotides matching TRBD1. J gave up 6 bases and V 6 bases, and 7 bases lay outside the gene matches. The CDR3 contains 13 residues. The V gene's germline CDR1 is SQVTM and CDR2 ANQGSEA. CDR3 protein: CSVNSGQGGEQYF. CDR3 in DNA: TGCAGCGTAAACTCGGGACAGGGGGGCGAGCAGTACTTC.

The J gene is TRBJ2-7, the V gene TRBV19, with 8 bases identical to TRBD2. This CDR3 comprises 15 residues. V was clipped by 7 bases and J by 2 bases; unmatched bases: 10. Germline V gene lookup returns CDR1 LNHDA and CDR2 SQIVND (reference sequence). CDR3 in DNA: TGTGCCAGTACTCCCTCCGGAGCGGGAGCCTACGAGCAGTACTTC. Translating gives CASTPSGAGAYEQYF.

Note on this clone: An end of the junction differs from the germline gene, which may be a read error. The chain joins TRBV7-8 to TRBJ1-2; D might be TRBD1 (5 bases). The CDR3 sequence is 14 residues long. CDR1 is SGHVS and CDR2 is FQNEAQ in the germline V gene. In nucleotides, the CDR3 is TGTGCCAGCAGCCTAGGTCTCAGGGACTACGGCTACACCTTC. Its protein product is CASSLGLRDYGYTF.

The chain carries TRBV11-2 and TRBJ1-6; D ambiguous. With 7 bases removed from V and 0 bases from J, the gap between germline ends came to 10 bases. The CDR3 consists of 15 residues. Per germline, CDR1 SGHAT and CDR2 FQNNGV. The CDR3 reads CASKLEFSYNSPLHF. The CDR3 DNA sequence: TGTGCCAGCAAGCTGGAGTTCTCCTATAATTCACCCCTCCACTTT.

The rearrangement joins TRBV19 to TRBJ1-1, with 9 nucleotides matching TRBD1. Germline V gene sequence: CDR1 LNHDA, CDR2 SQIVND (reference sequence). J lost 6 bases, V lost 3 bases, and 11 bases had no gene match. There are 16 residues in the CDR3. The CDR3 region is CASSISGTGRFAEAFF. DNA of the CDR3: TGTGCCAGTAGTATTTCTGGGACAGGGCGGTTCGCTGAAGCTTTCTTT.

The chain recombines TRBV6-6 with TRBJ1-2, with TRBD1 matching over 11 bases. The CDR3 runs to 14 residues. Germline loops: CDR1 MNHNY, CDR2 SVGAGI (reference sequence). The trim removed 4 bases at V and 5 bases at J, leaving 3 bases unmatched. CDR3 residues: CASSFRDRGYGYTF. In DNA, the CDR3 is TGTGCCAGCAGTTTCCGGGACAGGGGGTATGGCTACACCTTC.

V usage is TRBV5-1 and J usage is TRBJ2-1; TRBD2 agrees at 12 bases. The V and J ends lost 4 bases and 8 bases, in that order; junction bases with no gene match: 7. The CDR3 covers 15 residues. Germline V gene lookup returns CDR1 SGHRS and CDR2 YFSETQ. The CDR3 DNA reads TGCGCCAGCAGCCCGACTAGCGGGGGTCTCGATGAGCAGTTCTTC. Translation: CASSPTSGGLDEQFF.

The V call is TRBV2, the J call TRBJ2-3, with TRBD2 matching over 10 bases. J lost 0 bases, V lost 6 bases, and 6 bases had no gene match. The CDR3 spans 16 residues. Looked up from germline, CDR1 is SNHLY and CDR2 is FYNNEI. The CDR3 DNA sequence: TGTGCCAGCAGCCTAGCGGGAGAGTCTAGCACAGATACGCAGTATTTT. It specifies CASSLAGESSTDTQYF.

This clone turned up a few times. This chain connects TRBV28 to TRBJ2-7; 7 bases fit TRBD1. With V trimmed by 6 bases and J by 6 bases, 11 bases remained unmatched. CDR1 is MDHEN, CDR2 SYDVKM, per germline. This CDR3 comprises 14 residues. This CDR3 is CASSALTGWFEQYF. The CDR3 nucleotides read TGTGCCAGCAGCGCTTTGACAGGGTGGTTCGAGCAGTACTTC.

The chain has TRBV25-1 and TRBJ1-1; TRBD1 is a possible D gene (5 bases). Germline V CDR1 and CDR2: MGHDK, SYGVNS. The V and J ends lost 4 bases and 1 base respectively, with 10 bases between them. CDR3 length equals 14 residues. CDR3 DNA: TGTGCCAGCAGTGGTGGACACCCGAACACTGAAGCTTTCTTT. As protein: CASSGGHPNTEAFF.

The CDR3 loop reads CASSLLAGGPGDTQYF. The DNA of the CDR3 is TGTGCCAGCAGCTTGCTAGCGGGGGGGCCAGGGGATACGCAGTATTTT. The V call is TRBV5-4, the J call TRBJ2-3; TRBD2 matches 12 bases. Trimming took 1 base from V and 6 from J; bases not matched to a gene: 6. Per the germline V gene, CDR1 is SGHNT and CDR2 is YYREEE (reference sequence). The CDR3 consists of 16 residues.